What follows are 28 T cell receptor beta chains derived from one specimen sequenced in a study of blood T cell repertoires in COVID-19. Assay used: immunoSEQ multiplex PCR; TCRdb lists only in-frame clones, some missing. The data show roughly 500,000 clones, around 85% seen once. Input material: PBMCs or T cells enriched from blood (not recorded which). The receptors stem from a woman aged 55 to 70 who had recovered from COVID-19.

The chain carries TRBV5-4 and TRBJ2-3, with 11 bases aligning to TRBD2. Germline CDR1 SGHNT, CDR2 YYREEE (reference sequence). Losses at the gene ends were 4 bases for V and 2 bases for J; bases not matched to a gene: 12. The CDR3 is 18 residues long. For the CDR3, the DNA is TGTGCCAGCAGCCCAGCCGGGACTAGCGGAATCCTCACAGATACGCAGTATTTT. It codes for CASSPAGTSGILTDTQYF. Drawing the rest from reference TRBV5-4 and TRBJ2-3, the complete variable domain is ETGVTQSPTHLIKTRGQQVTLRCSSQSGHNTVSWYQQALGQGPQFIFQYYREEENGRGNFPPRFSGLQFPNYSSELNVNALELDDSALYLCASSPAGTSGILTDTQYFGPGTRLTVL.

This chain connects TRBV5-1 to TRBJ2-3, with 11 nucleotides matching TRBD2. Trimming took 0 bases from V and 6 from J; bases not matched to a gene: 9. The V gene's germline CDR1 is SGHRS and CDR2 YFSETQ. The CDR3 contains 17 residues. CDR3 in amino acids: CASSLASGGPRSDTQYF. The CDR3 DNA follows: TGCGCCAGCAGCTTGGCTAGCGGGGGGCCCCGGTCTGATACGCAGTATTTT. The full variable domain, with the rest looked up from reference TRBV5-1 and TRBJ2-3, is KAGVTQTPRYLIKTRGQQVTLSCSPISGHRSVSWYQQTPGQGLQFLFEYFSETQRNKGNFPGRFSGRQFSNSRSEMNVSTLELGDSALYLCASSLASGGPRSDTQYFGPGTRLTVL.

V and J are TRBV6-5 and TRBJ1-2, with a possible D match to TRBD1 (6 bases). The CDR3 loop spans 14 amino acids. V was cut by 0 bases and J by 9 bases, with 14 bases left in between. The V gene's germline CDR1 is MNHEY and CDR2 SVGAGI. This CDR3 reads CASSYSRTVCCYTF. The CDR3 DNA follows: TGTGCCAGCAGTTACTCTCGGACAGTTTGTTGCTACACCTTC.

The chain has TRBV28 and TRBJ2-1; D gene uncertain. CDR3 length: 11 amino acids. V lost 3 bases to trimming and J lost 6 bases, with 3 bases between them. Germline values: CDR1 MDHEN, CDR2 SYDVKM. This CDR3 reads CASSLRNEQFF. CDR3 coding DNA: TGTGCCAGCAGTTTGCGCAATGAGCAGTTCTTC.

The rearrangement uses TRBV28 and TRBJ2-7; D not certain. Per germline, CDR1 MDHEN and CDR2 SYDVKM. The CDR3 length is 13 residues. V lost 3 bases and J lost 3, with 9 bases in between. CDR3 nucleotide sequence: TGTGCCAGCAGTTTGGCAGGAAGCTACGAGCAGTACTTC. Translated, it gives CASSLAGSYEQYF.

Here the CDR3 reads CASSPRGLAGDLTGELFF. CDR3 nucleotide sequence: TGTGCCAGCAGCCCCCGCGGACTAGCGGGGGACCTCACCGGGGAGCTGTTTTTT. The V gene is TRBV3-1 (or the pseudogene TRBV3-2), the J gene TRBJ2-2; 13 bases match TRBD2. CDR3 length: 18 residues. V trimming: 4 bases; J trimming: 4 bases; junction bases outside the gene matches: 9. Germline V gene data show CDR1 as LGHDT and CDR2 as YNNKEL (reference sequence).

This chain joins TRBV2 and TRBJ2-5; perhaps TRBD1 as D (6 bases). This CDR3 has 15 amino acids. CDR1 and CDR2 from the germline V gene are SNHLY and FYNNEI. V was shortened by 4 bases and J by 5 bases, with 17 bases between the two germline ends. The CDR3 is CASSAQLGGRETQYF. The DNA of the CDR3 is TGTGCCAGCAGTGCCCAATTAGGGGGTAGGGAGACCCAGTACTTC. The variable domain in full, with the rest retrieved from reference TRBV2 and TRBJ2-5, is EPEVTQTPSHQVTQMGQEVILRCVPISNHLYFYWYRQILGQKVEFLVSFYNNEISEKSEIFDDQFSVERPDGSNFTLKIRSTKLEDSAMYFCASSAQLGGRETQYFGPGTRLLVL.

This rearrangement joins TRBV29-1 to TRBJ1-4; perhaps TRBD1 as D (6 bases). This CDR3 is 13 amino acids long. V gave up 7 bases and J gave up 5 bases, with 14 bases separating them. Germline CDR1 reads SQVTM; CDR2 reads ANQGSEA. CDR3 in amino acids: CSASNRENEKLFF. Written as DNA, the CDR3 is TGCAGCGCCTCCAACAGGGAGAATGAAAAACTGTTTTTT. The whole variable domain, remainder taken from reference TRBV29-1 and TRBJ1-4, is SAVISQKPSRDICQRGTSLTIQCQVDSQVTMMFWYRQQPGQSLTLIATANQGSEATYESGFVIDKFPISRPNLTFSTLTVSNMSPEDSSIYLCSASNRENEKLFFGSGTQLSVL.

The chain uses TRBV19 and TRBJ2-1, with TRBD1 matching over 8 bases. The CDR3 has 15 amino acids. J was trimmed by 5 bases and V by 8 bases; bases with no gene match: 11. Germline lookup yields CDR1 LNHDA and CDR2 SQIVND (reference sequence). The CDR3: CASCNPGTGHNEQFF. CDR3 DNA: TGTGCCAGTTGCAACCCCGGGACAGGCCACAATGAGCAGTTCTTC.

The chain recombines TRBV12-3 or TRBV12-4 with TRBJ1-2; D is unresolved. The V and J ends lost 3 bases and 8 bases respectively, with 13 bases between them. The CDR3 consists of 13 residues. The CDR3 protein is CASSLAAQLGYTF. The CDR3 DNA reads TGTGCCAGCAGTTTGGCGGCCCAGCTAGGCTACACCTTC.

This clone showed up just once. The chain has TRBV6-5 and TRBJ1-3; D unresolved. Germline V gives CDR1 MNHEY, CDR2 SVGAGI. This CDR3 spans 11 amino acids. The germline V and J ends were trimmed by 8 bases and 6 bases, with 8 bases remaining between them. The CDR3 nucleotides read TGTGCCAGCGGAGGGCCAAACACCATATATTTT. Amino acid sequence: CASGGPNTIYF.

A single count supports this clone. The chain links TRBV28 to TRBJ2-7; D unresolved. The CDR3 has 12 amino acids. V gave up 4 bases and J gave up 4 bases, with 8 bases separating them. The germline V gene encodes CDR1 MDHEN and CDR2 SYDVKM. CDR3 in DNA: TGTGCCAGCAGTTCCTACGCTTACGAGCAGTACGTC. Translation: CASSSYAYEQYV.

This rearrangement joins TRBV12-3 or TRBV12-4 to TRBJ2-3; 8 bases agree with TRBD2. The J segment lost 7 bases and the V segment lost 2 bases, leaving 2 bases of the junction unmatched. The CDR3 spans 13 residues. The DNA of the CDR3 is TGTGCCAGCAGTTTATCGGGGGGGTATACGCAGTATTTT. Amino acid sequence: CASSLSGGYTQYF.

This rearrangement joins TRBV19 to TRBJ2-4, with TRBD1 matching 9 bases. The CDR3 covers 16 residues. Per germline, CDR1 LNHDA and CDR2 SQIVND (reference sequence). V lost 6 bases, J lost 8 bases, and 14 bases stayed unmatched. CDR3 protein: CASRDHRGRIDDIQYF. The CDR3 DNA reads as TGTGCCAGTAGGGACCACAGGGGGCGGATTGACGACATTCAGTACTTC. Full variable domain (remainder filled in from reference TRBV19 and TRBJ2-4): DGGITQSPKYLFRKEGQNVTLSCEQNLNHDAMYWYRQDPGQGLRLIYYSQIVNDFQKGDIAEGYSVSREKKESFPLTVTSAQKNPTAFYLCASRDHRGRIDDIQYFGAGTRLSVL.

The V gene is TRBV19, the J gene TRBJ2-5; TRBD1 agrees at 9 bases. Trimming cost V 5 bases and J 5 bases; bases outside gene matches: 6. The CDR3 contains 14 residues. CDR1 and CDR2 (germline): LNHDA, SQIVND (reference sequence). The CDR3 is CASSPGTGRETQYF. CDR3 sequence (DNA): TGTGCCAGTAGTCCAGGGACAGGGAGGGAGACCCAGTACTTC.

The chain combines TRBV2 with TRBJ2-1; 8 bases line up with TRBD2. Germline CDR1 SNHLY, CDR2 FYNNEI. The CDR3 is 17 residues long. Trimming took 2 bases from V and 5 from J; bases not matched to a gene: 11. CDR3 protein: CASSESSRLAYNNEQFF. The CDR3 DNA is TGTGCCAGCAGTGAAAGTTCGCGACTAGCGTACAACAATGAGCAGTTCTTC.

V usage is TRBV29-1 and J usage is TRBJ1-2; the match to TRBD1 covers 9 bases. The CDR3 spans 15 residues. Germline CDR1 and CDR2: SQVTM and ANQGSEA. After removal of 5 bases from V and 4 bases from J, the junction contained 11 bases not matched to a gene. The CDR3 here is CSVPTPGQGFYGYTF. The CDR3 region has the DNA TGCAGCGTTCCAACCCCGGGACAGGGCTTCTATGGCTACACCTTC.

This chain uses TRBV5-1 with TRBJ2-7; D is unresolved. Trimming took off 3 bases at V and 2 bases at J, with 9 bases between the two ends. The CDR3 runs 13 residues. Germline CDR1 SGHRS, CDR2 YFSETQ. In nucleotides, the CDR3 is TGCGCCAGCAGCTACAGTGAGCCCTACGAGCAGTACTTC. Its protein product is CASSYSEPYEQYF. The full variable domain, in which reference TRBV5-1 and TRBJ2-7 provide the parts outside the CDR3, is KAGVTQTPRYLIKTRGQQVTLSCSPISGHRSVSWYQQTPGQGLQFLFEYFSETQRNKGNFPGRFSGRQFSNSRSEMNVSTLELGDSALYLCASSYSEPYEQYFGPGTRLTVT.

This clone came up a few times. The CDR3 DNA is TGTGCCAGCTCAGGGCCTTATTCACCCCTCCACTTT. Its translation is CASSGPYSPLHF. The chain uses TRBV18 and TRBJ1-6; D is unclear. This CDR3 has 12 amino acids. CDR1 is KGHSH, CDR2 LQKENI, per germline. Between the trimmed V and J ends, which lost 5 bases and 8 bases, there was a span of 7 bases.

V gene TRBV7-2 combines with J gene TRBJ1-6, with D perhaps matching TRBD1 (5 bases). The CDR3 has 14 amino acids. Trimming took off 3 bases at V and 7 bases at J, with 10 bases between the two ends. Germline-derived CDR1 and CDR2 are SGHTA and FQGNSA. In DNA form, the CDR3 reads TGTGCCAGCAGCTTCCCCAGGGCGAATTCACCCCTCCACTTT. This encodes CASSFPRANSPLHF.

This clone was seen only once. The chain carries TRBV27 and TRBJ2-3; D perhaps matches TRBD1 (6 bases). Germline lookup yields CDR1 MNHEY and CDR2 SMNVEV (reference sequence). CDR3 length equals 12 residues. With 5 bases removed from V and 11 bases from J, the gap between germline ends came to 14 bases. CDR3 in DNA: TGTGCCAGCAGTCGACCCAGGACAGTGCAGTATTTT. Translating it yields CASSRPRTVQYF.

The gene calls are TRBV3-1 (or the pseudogene TRBV3-2) and TRBJ1-4; possible D gene TRBD1, 5 bases. Germline CDR1 is LGHDT and CDR2 is YNNKEL (reference sequence). The CDR3 extends over 15 amino acids. V was trimmed by 7 bases and J by 10 bases, leaving 22 bases between them. The CDR3 DNA reads TGTGCCAGCATGAGATCCGGGACCGCCGGGGGAAAACTGTTTTTT. Translating gives CASMRSGTAGGKLFF.

The V and J genes are TRBV10-1 and TRBJ2-1; 7 positions match TRBD1. The CDR3 spans 14 residues. Looked up from germline, CDR1 is WNHNN and CDR2 is SYGVQD (reference sequence). The V gene end was trimmed by 0 bases and the J gene end by 13 bases; junction bases not matched to a gene: 9. CDR3 protein: CASSESGGQLQQFF. CDR3 DNA: TGCGCCAGCAGTGAGTCAGGGGGACAGCTACAACAGTTCTTC.

This clone turned up a few times. The chain combines TRBV24-1 with TRBJ1-5; D is unclear. The CDR3 is 14 amino acids. Germline CDR1 and CDR2: KGHDR and SFDVKD. With 10 bases removed from V and 2 bases from J, the gap between germline ends came to 14 bases. This CDR3 is CATQSGVGNQPQHF. CDR3 coding DNA: TGTGCCACTCAATCCGGGGTCGGCAATCAGCCCCAGCATTTT.

The genes are TRBV2 and TRBJ2-7; 10 bases agree with TRBD2. Per the germline V gene, CDR1 is SNHLY and CDR2 is FYNNEI. The V and J ends lost 6 bases and 2 bases, in that order; junction bases with no gene match: 7. The CDR3 is made up of 15 amino acids. CDR3 sequence: CASRKGLAETYEQYF. Written as DNA, the CDR3 is TGTGCCAGCAGGAAAGGACTAGCGGAAACCTACGAGCAGTACTTC. Full variable domain (outside the CDR3, taken from reference TRBV2 and TRBJ2-7): EPEVTQTPSHQVTQMGQEVILRCVPISNHLYFYWYRQILGQKVEFLVSFYNNEISEKSEIFDDQFSVERPDGSNFTLKIRSTKLEDSAMYFCASRKGLAETYEQYFGPGTRLTVT.

The CDR3 nucleotides are TGTGCCAGCAGCTCAAGACTAGCGGGGCCGTATTACATCAATGAGCAGTTCTTC. It codes for CASSSRLAGPYYINEQFF. The chain uses TRBV5-6 and TRBJ2-1; TRBD2 aligns across 11 bases. CDR1 SGHDT and CDR2 YYEEEE come from the germline V gene. The CDR3 length is 18 residues. The junction had 14 bases not matched to a gene; V was cut back by 3 bases and J by 6 bases.

The chain is built from TRBV5-6 and TRBJ2-7, with 10 bases identical to TRBD1. CDR1 is SGHDT, CDR2 YYEEEE, per germline. This CDR3 region has 15 residues. Germline trimming cut 1 base from V and 3 bases from J; bases unmatched to any gene: 4. CDR3 sequence: CASSLPGQGGYEQYV. CDR3 nucleotides: TGTGCCAGCAGCTTGCCCGGACAGGGGGGCTACGAGCAGTACGTC.

This chain links TRBV5-1 with TRBJ2-1, with TRBD1 matching over 8 bases. J lost 6 bases, V lost 3 bases, and 8 bases had no gene match. There are 15 residues in the CDR3. Germline V gene lookup returns CDR1 SGHRS and CDR2 YFSETQ. The CDR3: CASSSTGALSNEQFF. In DNA, the CDR3 is TGCGCCAGCAGCTCGACAGGGGCTCTTTCCAATGAGCAGTTCTTC.